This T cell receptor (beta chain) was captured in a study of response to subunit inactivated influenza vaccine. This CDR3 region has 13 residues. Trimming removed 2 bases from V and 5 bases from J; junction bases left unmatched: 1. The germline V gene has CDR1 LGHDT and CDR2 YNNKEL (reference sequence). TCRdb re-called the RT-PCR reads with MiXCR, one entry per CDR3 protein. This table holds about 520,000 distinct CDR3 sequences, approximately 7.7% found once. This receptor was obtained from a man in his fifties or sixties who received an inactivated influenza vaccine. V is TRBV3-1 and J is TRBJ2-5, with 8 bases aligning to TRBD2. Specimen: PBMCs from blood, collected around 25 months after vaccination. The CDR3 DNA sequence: TGTGCCAGCAGCCAAACTAGCGGCGAGACCCAGTACTTC. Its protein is CASSQTSGETQYF.